This T cell receptor (beta chain) was found in a study of OX40 agonist ivuxolimab in advanced cancers. Study context: Earlier treatment with anti-PD-1, anti-PD-L1 or anti-CTLA-4 was permitted, and 30% to 40% had received some. Three patients showed partial responses: one hepatocellular carcinoma and two cutaneous melanoma cases.

General study findings and limits: At 0.1 to 3.0 mg/kg, CD4+ and CD8+ blood T cells expanded clonally by week 6.

Turning to this clone: No antigen is known for it.

TCRdb keeps only in-frame clones here, not all; method: immunoSEQ multiplex PCR. The sample consists of around 50,000 clones, 60% to 80% of them appearing once. This TCR derives from an adult with an advanced solid tumor such as melanoma, head and neck, liver or kidney cancer. The sequences come from CD4+ or CD8+ T cells sorted from blood, collected in a trial of the OX40 agonist ivuxolimab.

The DNA of the CDR3 is TGTGCCAGCAGTTCAGCCAGTGAAGCTTTCTTT. Translated: CASSSASEAFF. The rearrangement joins TRBV6-5 to TRBJ1-1; D gene unclear. Between the trimmed V and J ends, which lost 4 bases and 7 bases, there was a span of 7 bases. Germline values: CDR1 MNHEY, CDR2 SVGAGI. The CDR3 loop spans 11 amino acids.